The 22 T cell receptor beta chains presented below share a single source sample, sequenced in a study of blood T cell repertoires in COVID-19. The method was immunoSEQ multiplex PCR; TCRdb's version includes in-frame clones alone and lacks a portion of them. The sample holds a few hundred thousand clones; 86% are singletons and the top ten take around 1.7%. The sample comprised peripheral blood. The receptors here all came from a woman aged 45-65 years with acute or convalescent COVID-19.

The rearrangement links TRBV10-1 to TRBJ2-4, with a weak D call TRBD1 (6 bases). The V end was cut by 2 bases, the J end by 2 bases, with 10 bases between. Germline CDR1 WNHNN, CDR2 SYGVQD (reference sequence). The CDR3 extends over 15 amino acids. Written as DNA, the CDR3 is TGCGCCAGCAGTGAGAAAGGACAGACCAAAAACATTCAGTACTTC. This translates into CASSEKGQTKNIQYF.

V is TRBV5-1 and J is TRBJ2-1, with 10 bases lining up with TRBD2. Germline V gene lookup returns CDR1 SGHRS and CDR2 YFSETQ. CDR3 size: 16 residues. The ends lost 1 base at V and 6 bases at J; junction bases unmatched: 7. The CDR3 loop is CASSLSSGRVSNEQFF. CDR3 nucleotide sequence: TGCGCCAGCAGCTTGTCAAGCGGGAGGGTAAGCAATGAGCAGTTCTTC.

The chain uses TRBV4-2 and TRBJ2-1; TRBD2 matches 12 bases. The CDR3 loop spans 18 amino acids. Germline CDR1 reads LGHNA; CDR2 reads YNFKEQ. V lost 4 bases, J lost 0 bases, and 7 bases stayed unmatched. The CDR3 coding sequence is TGTGCCAGCAGCCGGGAGACGGGACTAGCGGGCTCCTACAATGAGCAGTTCTTC. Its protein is CASSRETGLAGSYNEQFF.

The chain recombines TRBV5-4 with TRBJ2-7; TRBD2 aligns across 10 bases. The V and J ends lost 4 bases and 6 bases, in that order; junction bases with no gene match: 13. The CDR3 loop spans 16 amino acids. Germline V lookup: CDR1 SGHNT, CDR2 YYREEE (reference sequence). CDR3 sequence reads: CASSPRKLAGVAEQYF. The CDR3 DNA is TGTGCCAGCAGCCCCCGGAAGCTAGCGGGAGTTGCCGAGCAGTACTTC. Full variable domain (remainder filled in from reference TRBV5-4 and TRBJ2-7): ETGVTQSPTHLIKTRGQQVTLRCSSQSGHNTVSWYQQALGQGPQFIFQYYREEENGRGNFPPRFSGLQFPNYSSELNVNALELDDSALYLCASSPRKLAGVAEQYFGPGTRLTVT.

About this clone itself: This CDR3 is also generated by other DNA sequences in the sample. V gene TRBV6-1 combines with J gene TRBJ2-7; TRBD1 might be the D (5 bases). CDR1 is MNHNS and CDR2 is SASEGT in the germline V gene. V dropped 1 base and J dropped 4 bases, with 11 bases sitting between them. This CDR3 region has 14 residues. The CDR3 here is CASSEGPRVYEQYF. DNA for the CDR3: TGTGCCAGCAGTGAAGGTCCCAGGGTTTACGAGCAGTACTTC.

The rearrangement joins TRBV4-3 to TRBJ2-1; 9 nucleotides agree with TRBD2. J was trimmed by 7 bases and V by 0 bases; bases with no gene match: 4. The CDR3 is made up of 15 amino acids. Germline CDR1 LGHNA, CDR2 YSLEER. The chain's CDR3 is CASSQEAGGGNEQFF. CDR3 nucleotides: TGCGCCAGCAGCCAAGAGGCGGGGGGGGGAAATGAGCAGTTCTTC.

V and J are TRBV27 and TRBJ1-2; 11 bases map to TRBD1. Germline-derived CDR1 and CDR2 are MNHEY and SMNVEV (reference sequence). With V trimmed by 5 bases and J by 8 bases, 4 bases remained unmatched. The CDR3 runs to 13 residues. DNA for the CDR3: TGTGCCAGCAGTGGACAGGGGGCGGGGGGCTACACCTTC. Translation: CASSGQGAGGYTF.

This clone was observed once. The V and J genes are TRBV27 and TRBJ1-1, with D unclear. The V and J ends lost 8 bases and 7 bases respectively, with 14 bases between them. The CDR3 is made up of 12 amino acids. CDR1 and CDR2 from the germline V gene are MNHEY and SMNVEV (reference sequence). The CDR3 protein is CASSAGGYEAFF. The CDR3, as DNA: TGTGCCAGCTCAGCCGGAGGGTATGAAGCTTTCTTT.

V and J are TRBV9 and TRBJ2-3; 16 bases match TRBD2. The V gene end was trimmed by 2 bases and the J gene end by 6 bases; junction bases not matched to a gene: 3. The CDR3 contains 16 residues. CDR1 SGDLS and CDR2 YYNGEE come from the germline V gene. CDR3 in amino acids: CASSVLGLAGGDTQYF. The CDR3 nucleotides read TGTGCCAGCAGCGTGTTGGGACTAGCGGGAGGGGATACGCAGTATTTT.

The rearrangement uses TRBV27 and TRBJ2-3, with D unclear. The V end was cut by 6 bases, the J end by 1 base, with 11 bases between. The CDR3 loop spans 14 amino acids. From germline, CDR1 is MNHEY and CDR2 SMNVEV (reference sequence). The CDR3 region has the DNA TGTGCCAGCAGCCCCGTGGGCGGCACAGATACGCAGTATTTT. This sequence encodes CASSPVGGTDTQYF.

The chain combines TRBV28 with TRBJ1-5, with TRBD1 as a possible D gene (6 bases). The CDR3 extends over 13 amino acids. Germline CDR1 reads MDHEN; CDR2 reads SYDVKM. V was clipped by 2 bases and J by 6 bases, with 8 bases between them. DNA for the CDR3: TGTGCCAGCAGTTTACAGGGGTTTCAGCCCCAGCATTTT. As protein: CASSLQGFQPQHF.

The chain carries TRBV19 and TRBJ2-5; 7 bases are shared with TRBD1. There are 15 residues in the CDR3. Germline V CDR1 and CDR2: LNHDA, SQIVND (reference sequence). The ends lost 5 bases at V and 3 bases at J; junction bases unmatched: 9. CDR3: CASSLWDRAEETQYF. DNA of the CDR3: TGTGCCAGTAGTCTTTGGGACAGAGCAGAAGAGACCCAGTACTTC.

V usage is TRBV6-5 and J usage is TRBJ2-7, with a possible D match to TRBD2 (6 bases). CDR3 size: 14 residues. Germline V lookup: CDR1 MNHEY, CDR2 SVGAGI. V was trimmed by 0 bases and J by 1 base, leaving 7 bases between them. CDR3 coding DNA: TGTGCCAGCAGTTACTCAAGCGGGTCCTACGAGCAGTACTTC. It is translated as CASSYSSGSYEQYF.

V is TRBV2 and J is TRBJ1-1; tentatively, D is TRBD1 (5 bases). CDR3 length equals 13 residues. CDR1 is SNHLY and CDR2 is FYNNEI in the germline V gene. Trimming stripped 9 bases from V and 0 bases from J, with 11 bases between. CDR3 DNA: TGTGCCAGTCGCGTACAGGTGAACACTGAAGCTTTCTTT. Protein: CASRVQVNTEAFF.

CDR3 bases: TGTGCCAGCAGCCCAATCATGAACACTGAAGCTTTCTTT. Its protein product is CASSPIMNTEAFF. The J gene is TRBJ1-1, the V gene TRBV7-2; no clear D. This CDR3 has 13 residues. Trimming shortened V by 5 bases and J by 0 bases, and 7 bases separated the two germline ends. CDR1 is SGHTA and CDR2 is FQGNSA in the germline V gene.

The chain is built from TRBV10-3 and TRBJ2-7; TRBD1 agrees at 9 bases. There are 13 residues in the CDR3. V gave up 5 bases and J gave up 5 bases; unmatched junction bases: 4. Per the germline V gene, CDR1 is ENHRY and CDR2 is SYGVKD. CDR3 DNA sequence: TGTGCCATCAGTCGGACAGGGGACCACGAGCAGTACTTC. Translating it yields CAISRTGDHEQYF.

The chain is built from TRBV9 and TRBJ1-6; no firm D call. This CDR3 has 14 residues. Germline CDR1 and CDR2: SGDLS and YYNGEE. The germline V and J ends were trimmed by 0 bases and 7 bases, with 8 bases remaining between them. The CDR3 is CASSVALSNSPLHF. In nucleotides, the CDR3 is TGTGCCAGCAGCGTAGCTCTGAGCAATTCACCCCTCCACTTT.

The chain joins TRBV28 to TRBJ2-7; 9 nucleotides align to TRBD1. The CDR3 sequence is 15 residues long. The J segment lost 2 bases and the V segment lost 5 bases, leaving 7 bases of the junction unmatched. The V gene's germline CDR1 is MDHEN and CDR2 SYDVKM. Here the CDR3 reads CASSPGDRVPYEQYF. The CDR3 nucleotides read TGTGCCAGCAGTCCGGGGGACAGGGTCCCCTACGAGCAGTACTTC.

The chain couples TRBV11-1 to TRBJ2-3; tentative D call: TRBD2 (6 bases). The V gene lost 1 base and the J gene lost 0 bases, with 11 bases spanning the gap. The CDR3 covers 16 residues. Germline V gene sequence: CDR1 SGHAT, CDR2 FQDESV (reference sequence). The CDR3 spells CASSLGRGTSTDTQYF. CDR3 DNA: TGTGCCAGCAGCTTAGGTCGGGGGACTAGCACAGATACGCAGTATTTT. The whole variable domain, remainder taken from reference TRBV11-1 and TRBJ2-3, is EAEVAQSPRYKITEKSQAVAFWCDPISGHATLYWYRQILGQGPELLVQFQDESVVDDSQLPKDRFSAERLKGVDSTLKIQPAELGDSAMYLCASSLGRGTSTDTQYFGPGTRLTVL.

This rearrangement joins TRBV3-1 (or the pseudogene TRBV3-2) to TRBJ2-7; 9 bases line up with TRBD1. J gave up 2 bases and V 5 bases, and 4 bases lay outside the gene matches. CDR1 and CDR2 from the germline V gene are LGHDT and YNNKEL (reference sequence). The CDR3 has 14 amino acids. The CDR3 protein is CASSSGQGPYEQYF. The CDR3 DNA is TGTGCCAGCAGCTCGGGACAGGGCCCCTACGAGCAGTACTTC.

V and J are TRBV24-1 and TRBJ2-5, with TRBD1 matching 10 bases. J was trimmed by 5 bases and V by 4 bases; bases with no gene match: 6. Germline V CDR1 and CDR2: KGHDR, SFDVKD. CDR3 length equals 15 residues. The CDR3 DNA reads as TGTGCCACCAGTGACTCCGGGACAGGGGAGGAGACCCAGTACTTC. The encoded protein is CATSDSGTGEETQYF.

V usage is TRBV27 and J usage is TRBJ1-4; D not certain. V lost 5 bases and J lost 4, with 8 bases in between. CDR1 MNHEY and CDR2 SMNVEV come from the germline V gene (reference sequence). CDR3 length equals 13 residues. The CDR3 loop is CASSRTGNEKLFF. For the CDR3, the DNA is TGTGCCAGCAGTCGTACGGGTAATGAAAAACTGTTTTTT.